The 28 T cell receptor beta chains below were found in one sample sequenced in a study of molecular identifiers for immune sequencing clone quantification. TCRdb passed the PCR reads through MiXCR, listing each CDR3 protein once. The repertoire holds over 65,000 distinct CDR3 sequences, with about 23% as singletons. Input material: naive CD8+ T cells from blood, with Jurkat cell RNA spiked in. Subset meaning: FACS-sorted CD8+CD4-CCR7+CD45RA+ naive T cells. The source is a human donor in good health. Some libraries in this study had Jurkat cell RNA spiked in.

This clonotype was seen ten or more times. The CDR3 loop is CASSSRGRPQHF. The DNA for the CDR3 is TGTGCCAGCAGTTCAAGGGGGAGGCCCCAGCATTTT. The gene calls are TRBV2 and TRBJ1-5; D might be TRBD1 (6 bases). V lost 5 bases and J lost 9, with 11 bases in between. The CDR3 covers 12 residues. Germline values: CDR1 SNHLY, CDR2 FYNNEI.

This clonotype was recorded many times. This rearrangement joins TRBV28 to TRBJ2-2; no reliable D call. The length of the CDR3 is 14 residues. The germline CDR1 and CDR2 sequences are MDHEN and SYDVKM. V lost 3 bases to trimming and J lost 4 bases, with 9 bases between them. The CDR3 here is CASSLSEGTGELFF. The CDR3 bases are TGTGCCAGCAGTTTGTCAGAAGGCACCGGGGAGCTGTTTTTT.

There are many counts of this clonotype. The rearrangement links TRBV7-2 to TRBJ2-3, with 8 bases fitting TRBD1. The V gene end was trimmed by 5 bases and the J gene end by 5 bases; junction bases not matched to a gene: 12. This CDR3 contains 16 residues. Germline CDR1 reads SGHTA; CDR2 reads FQGNSA. In DNA form, the CDR3 reads TGTGCCAGCAGCACGCCCCGCGGGACAGGTGAAGATACGCAGTATTTT. It encodes CASSTPRGTGEDTQYF.

In its sample, this clonotype was seen a few times. This chain links TRBV19 with TRBJ2-6; 8 nucleotides align to TRBD1. Germline-derived CDR1 and CDR2 are LNHDA and SQIVND (reference sequence). V was clipped by 5 bases and J by 1 base; unmatched bases: 7. This CDR3 spans 17 amino acids. The CDR3 loop reads CASSPRTGFSGANVLTF. CDR3 sequence (DNA): TGTGCCAGTAGTCCCCGGACAGGGTTTTCTGGGGCCAACGTCCTGACTTTC.

The sample holds a few counts of this clonotype. This may be a read error: a much more frequent sequence differs by one nucleotide. The J gene is TRBJ2-7, the V gene TRBV4-3; D is possibly TRBD1 (6 bases). Per germline, CDR1 LGHNA and CDR2 YSLEER. The CDR3 spans 14 residues. Between the trimmed V and J ends, which lost 5 bases and 2 bases, there was a span of 13 bases. The CDR3 loop reads CASSAATGTYEQYF. The CDR3 nucleotides are TGCGCCAGCAGCGCCGCGACAGGTACCTACGAGCAGTACTTC.

The V call is TRBV7-9, the J call TRBJ2-5; 8 bases are a match to TRBD1. CDR1 and CDR2 (germline): SEHNR, FQNEAQ (reference sequence). This CDR3 is 12 amino acids long. The DNA of the CDR3 is TGTCTAACAGGACAGGGCGAAGAGACCCAGTACTTC. It yields the protein CLTGQGEETQYF.

The V and J genes are TRBV2 and TRBJ1-5; TRBD1 might be the D (5 bases). This CDR3 region has 16 residues. CDR1 is SNHLY, CDR2 FYNNEI, per germline. The ends were cut back, 5 bases at V and 0 bases at J, with 14 bases in the middle. The CDR3 nucleotides read TGTGCCAGCAGTTCCGACAGAGATCTTAGCAATCAGCCCCAGCATTTT. Translation: CASSSDRDLSNQPQHF.

The J gene is TRBJ2-2, the V gene TRBV3-1; the D gene is possibly TRBD2 (6 bases). The CDR3 runs to 15 residues. V was pared by 0 bases and J by 5 bases, with 10 bases between. Germline lookup yields CDR1 LGHDT and CDR2 YNNKEL (reference sequence). The CDR3 here is CASSQEELATGELFF. CDR3 DNA: TGTGCCAGCAGCCAAGAAGAACTAGCTACCGGGGAGCTGTTTTTT.

This clonotype was picked up many times. The chain carries TRBV19 and TRBJ1-5; D possibly corresponds to TRBD1 (5 bases). Germline assignment: CDR1 LNHDA and CDR2 SQIVND (reference sequence). V was trimmed by 4 bases and J by 0 bases, leaving 13 bases between them. The CDR3 runs 16 residues. Here the CDR3 DNA reads TGTGCCAGTAGTAGCGGTGGGGGGAGTAGCAATCAGCCCCAGCATTTT. Translated: CASSSGGGSSNQPQHF.

This clonotype was counted only a few times. V and J are TRBV25-1 and TRBJ2-7; D gene unclear. Germline lookup yields CDR1 MGHDK and CDR2 SYGVNS. V lost 2 bases to trimming and J lost 1 base, with 21 bases between them. The length of the CDR3 is 18 residues. The CDR3 nucleotides are TGTGCCAGCAGTGAAGGGCCGTCATTAGACTCTCGGTCCTACGAGCAGTACTTC. It specifies CASSEGPSLDSRSYEQYF.

In this sample, this clonotype turned up a few times. The V call is TRBV19, the J call TRBJ2-7; 8 bases are a match to TRBD1. CDR1 and CDR2 from the germline V gene are LNHDA and SQIVND (reference sequence). The CDR3 is 17 amino acids. The J segment lost 4 bases and the V segment lost 6 bases, leaving 17 bases of the junction unmatched. CDR3 loop: CASSFISGTGTSYEQYF. The CDR3 DNA sequence: TGTGCCAGTAGCTTCATCTCCGGGACAGGAACTTCGTACGAGCAGTACTTC. Full variable domain (missing parts from reference TRBV19 and TRBJ2-7): DGGITQSPKYLFRKEGQNVTLSCEQNLNHDAMYWYRQDPGQGLRLIYYSQIVNDFQKGDIAEGYSVSREKKESFPLTVTSAQKNPTAFYLCASSFISGTGTSYEQYFGPGTRLTVT.

CDR3 protein: CASSQDFRSTETQYF. The CDR3 DNA reads as TGCGCCAGCAGCCAAGATTTCAGATCGACGGAGACCCAGTACTTC. The V and J genes are TRBV4-3 and TRBJ2-5; D gene uncertain. Trimming took off 0 bases at V and 5 bases at J, with 13 bases between the two ends. Germline V CDR1 and CDR2: LGHNA, YSLEER. The CDR3 runs 15 residues.

Comment on this clonotype: The junction departs from the called germline gene at one end, perhaps through a read error. This chain connects TRBV29-1 to TRBJ2-5; D gene unclear. The CDR3 contains 14 residues. From germline, CDR1 is SQVTM and CDR2 ANQGSEA. The DNA for the CDR3 is TGCCGCGTTGAAGACGGGCAGGTTTTAAAGCCCCAGTACTTC. Protein: CRVEDGQVLKPQYF.

In this sample, this clonotype turned up a few times. The CDR3 here is CASSQVGPRREADTQYF. CDR3 DNA sequence: TGCGCCAGCAGCCAAGTTGGTCCCAGGCGGGAGGCGGATACGCAGTATTTT. V usage is TRBV4-3 and J usage is TRBJ2-3, with 8 bases matching TRBD2. The V segment lost 1 base and the J segment 6 bases; nucleotides outside the gene matches: 12. The CDR3 is made up of 17 amino acids. Germline values: CDR1 LGHNA, CDR2 YSLEER.

V gene TRBV7-8 combines with J gene TRBJ2-1; 9 nucleotides agree with TRBD1. CDR3 length: 14 amino acids. Germline-derived CDR1 and CDR2 are SGHVS and FQNEAQ. Germline trimming cut 0 bases from V and 12 bases from J; bases unmatched to any gene: 6. The CDR3 bases are TGTGCCAGCAGCTTAGCCGGGACAGGGTTTTCGCAGTTCTTC. It yields the protein CASSLAGTGFSQFF. The whole variable domain, remainder taken from reference TRBV7-8 and TRBJ2-1, is GAGVSQSPRYKVAKRGQDVALRCDPISGHVSLFWYQQALGQGPEFLTYFQNEAQLDKSGLPSDRFFAERPEGSVSTLKIQRTQQEDSAVYLCASSLAGTGFSQFFGPGTRLTVL.

The chain joins TRBV19 to TRBJ1-2; possible D gene TRBD1, 6 bases. The length of the CDR3 is 12 residues. Trimming took 7 bases from V and 4 from J, leaving 10 bases between them. The germline V gene has CDR1 LNHDA and CDR2 SQIVND (reference sequence). CDR3 sequence reads: CASTLDSYGYTF. The CDR3 DNA sequence: TGTGCCAGTACCTTGGACAGCTATGGCTACACCTTC.

This clonotype was counted many times. This chain links TRBV5-1 with TRBJ2-7, with a possible D match to TRBD1 (6 bases). The germline V gene encodes CDR1 SGHRS and CDR2 YFSETQ. The CDR3 loop spans 15 amino acids. Trimming took off 4 bases at V and 1 base at J, with 15 bases between the two ends. The CDR3 region is CASSPTGTQSYEQYF. The DNA for the CDR3 is TGCGCCAGCAGCCCAACCGGGACACAATCCTACGAGCAGTACTTC.

The chain is built from TRBV27 and TRBJ2-2; TRBD2 matches 10 bases. With 6 bases clipped from V and 7 bases from J, the junction kept 5 bases outside the gene matches. This CDR3 has 14 residues. Looked up from germline, CDR1 is MNHEY and CDR2 is SMNVEV (reference sequence). CDR3 loop: CASRPLAGHGELFF. The CDR3 region has the DNA TGTGCCAGCAGGCCACTAGCGGGGCACGGGGAGCTGTTTTTT.

CDR3 in DNA: TGTGCCAGCAGTCAGTCAGCGGGACGGACCGGGGAGCTGTTTTTT. This gives the protein CASSQSAGRTGELFF. The chain combines TRBV12-3 or TRBV12-4 with TRBJ2-2, with 7 bases identical to TRBD2. The CDR3 extends over 15 amino acids. Trimming took 5 bases from V and 5 from J; bases not matched to a gene: 8.

This clonotype has at least ten counts. V and J are TRBV5-4 and TRBJ2-7; possibly TRBD2 for D (5 bases). V dropped 4 bases and J dropped 0 bases, with 8 bases sitting between them. Germline V lookup: CDR1 SGHNT, CDR2 YYREEE (reference sequence). There are 13 residues in the CDR3. CDR3 amino acids: CASSRESSYEQYF. CDR3 coding DNA: TGTGCCAGCAGCCGGGAAAGCTCCTACGAGCAGTACTTC.

As to this clonotype: A clone one base away is much larger, so this may be a read error. V is TRBV27 and J is TRBJ1-5; TRBD1 is a possible D gene (6 bases). This CDR3 is 14 amino acids long. The germline CDR1 and CDR2 sequences are MNHEY and SMNVEV (reference sequence). Trimming removed 7 bases at V and 7 bases at J, with 17 bases between. The CDR3 DNA follows: TGTGCCAGCAAATCCGGGACAAGGATCCAGCCCCAGCATTTT. Its protein is CASKSGTRIQPQHF.

This chain connects TRBV20-1 to TRBJ1-3; D gene unclear. The V gene's germline CDR1 is DFQATT and CDR2 SNEGSKA (reference sequence). The germline V and J ends were trimmed by 2 bases and 2 bases, with 4 bases remaining between them. There are 12 residues in the CDR3. The CDR3 DNA follows: TGCAGTGCTAGAACAACTGGAAACACCATATATTTT. Its protein product is CSARTTGNTIYF.

This clonotype has only a few counts. The chain has TRBV27 and TRBJ2-1; D unclear. The ends were cut back, 3 bases at V and 0 bases at J, with 3 bases in the middle. CDR1 MNHEY and CDR2 SMNVEV come from the germline V gene (reference sequence). The CDR3 sequence is 13 residues long. CDR3 amino acids: CASSFASYNEQFF. CDR3 nucleotide sequence: TGTGCCAGCAGTTTTGCCTCCTACAATGAGCAGTTCTTC.

This clonotype was detected a few times. This chain connects TRBV11-2 to TRBJ2-7; 11 bases align to TRBD2. The length of the CDR3 is 14 residues. V shed 7 bases and J 3 bases; nucleotides not matched to a gene: 5. Germline loops: CDR1 SGHAT, CDR2 FQNNGV. CDR3 residues: CASTSGLAVYEQYF. DNA for the CDR3: TGTGCCAGCACCTCGGGACTAGCGGTCTACGAGCAGTACTTC.

This clonotype was seen more than once but under ten times. The chain has TRBV7-9 and TRBJ1-1; the D gene is possibly TRBD1 (5 bases). The germline V gene has CDR1 SEHNR and CDR2 FQNEAQ (reference sequence). Trimming took 1 base from V and 5 from J, leaving 20 bases between them. CDR3 size: 17 residues. The CDR3 DNA reads TGTGCCAGCAGCTTAGGGAGATATAAGGGGAGAAGTACTGAAGCTTTCTTT. It codes for CASSLGRYKGRSTEAFF.

This clonotype has more than one count but fewer than ten. The chain couples TRBV6-2 or TRBV6-3 to TRBJ2-7; D may be TRBD2 (6 bases). Trimming removed 7 bases from V and 0 bases from J, with 10 bases in between. Germline CDR1 MNHEY, CDR2 SVGEGT. CDR3 length: 13 amino acids. For the CDR3, the DNA is TGTGCCAGCAACCCGGGACTCTCCTACGAGCAGTACTTC. Encoded protein: CASNPGLSYEQYF.

Note on this clonotype: This may be a read error: a much more frequent sequence differs by one nucleotide. The CDR3 sequence: CTSSQDRAVSTDTQYF. For the CDR3, the DNA is TGCACCAGCAGCCAAGATCGAGCAGTAAGCACAGATACGCAGTATTTT. V is TRBV4-3 and J is TRBJ2-3; D call uncertain. The length of the CDR3 is 16 residues. The germline V gene has CDR1 LGHNA and CDR2 YSLEER.

This clonotype appeared many times. V and J are TRBV20-1 and TRBJ2-7, with a tentative D call TRBD2 (5 bases). Germline V lookup: CDR1 DFQATT, CDR2 SNEGSKA (reference sequence). The CDR3 length is 13 residues. V dropped 0 bases and J dropped 5 bases, with 11 bases sitting between them. The CDR3 here is CSARDRGSDEQYF. The CDR3 region has the DNA TGCAGTGCTAGAGACCGGGGAAGTGACGAGCAGTACTTC.